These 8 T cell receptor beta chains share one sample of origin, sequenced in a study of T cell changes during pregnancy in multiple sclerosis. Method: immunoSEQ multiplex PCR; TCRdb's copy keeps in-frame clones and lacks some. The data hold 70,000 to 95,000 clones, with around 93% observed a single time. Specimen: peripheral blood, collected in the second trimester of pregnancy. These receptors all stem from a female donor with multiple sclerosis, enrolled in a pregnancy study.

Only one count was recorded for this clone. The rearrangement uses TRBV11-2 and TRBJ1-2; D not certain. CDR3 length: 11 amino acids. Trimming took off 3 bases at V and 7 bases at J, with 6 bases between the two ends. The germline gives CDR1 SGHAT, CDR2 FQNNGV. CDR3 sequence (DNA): TGTGCCAGCAGCTTCGGAGTTGGCTACACCTTC. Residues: CASSFGVGYTF.

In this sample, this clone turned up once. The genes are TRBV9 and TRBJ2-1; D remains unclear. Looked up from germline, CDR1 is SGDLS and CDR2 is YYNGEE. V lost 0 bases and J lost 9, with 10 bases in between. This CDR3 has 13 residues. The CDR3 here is CASSVGIPGEQFF. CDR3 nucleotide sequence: TGTGCCAGCAGCGTAGGGATTCCGGGTGAGCAGTTCTTC.

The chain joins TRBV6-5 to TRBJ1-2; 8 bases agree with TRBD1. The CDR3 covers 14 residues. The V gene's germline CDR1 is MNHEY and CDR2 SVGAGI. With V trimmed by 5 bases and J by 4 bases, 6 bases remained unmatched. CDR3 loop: CASSTPGQAYGYTF. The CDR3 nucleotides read TGTGCCAGCAGTACCCCGGGACAGGCCTATGGCTACACCTTC.

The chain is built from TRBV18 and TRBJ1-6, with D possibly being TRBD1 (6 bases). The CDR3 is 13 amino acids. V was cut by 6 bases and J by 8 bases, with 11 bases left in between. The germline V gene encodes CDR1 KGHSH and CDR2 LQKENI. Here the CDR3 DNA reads TGTGCCAGCTCTAGTAACAGGGATTCACCCCTCCACTTT. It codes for CASSSNRDSPLHF.

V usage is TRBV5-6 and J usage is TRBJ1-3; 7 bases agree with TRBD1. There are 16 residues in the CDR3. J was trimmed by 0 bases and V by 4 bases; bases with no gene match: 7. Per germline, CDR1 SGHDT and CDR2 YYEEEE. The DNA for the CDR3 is TGTGCCAGCAGCCAACGGACAGGACCCTCTGGAAACACCATATATTTT. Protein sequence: CASSQRTGPSGNTIYF. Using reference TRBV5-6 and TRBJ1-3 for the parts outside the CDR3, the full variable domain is DAGVTQSPTHLIKTRGQQVTLRCSPKSGHDTVSWYQQALGQGPQFIFQYYEEEERQRGNFPDRFSGHQFPNYSSELNVNALLLGDSALYLCASSQRTGPSGNTIYFGEGSWLTVV.

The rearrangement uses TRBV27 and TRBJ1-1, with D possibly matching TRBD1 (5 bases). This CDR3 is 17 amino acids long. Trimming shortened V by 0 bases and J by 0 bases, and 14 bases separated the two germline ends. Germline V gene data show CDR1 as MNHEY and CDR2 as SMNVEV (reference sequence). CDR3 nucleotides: TGTGCCAGCAGTTTATCGGGGGAGGGGATCGTGAACACTGAAGCTTTCTTT. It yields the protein CASSLSGEGIVNTEAFF.

CDR3 sequence reads: CSGGVDREKLFF. CDR3 nucleotide sequence: TGCAGCGGGGGGGTCGATCGGGAAAAACTGTTTTTT. The chain recombines TRBV29-1 with TRBJ1-4, with a tentative D call TRBD1 (5 bases). Trimming shortened V by 7 bases and J by 8 bases, and 14 bases separated the two germline ends. This CDR3 spans 12 amino acids. Germline CDR1 is SQVTM and CDR2 is ANQGSEA.

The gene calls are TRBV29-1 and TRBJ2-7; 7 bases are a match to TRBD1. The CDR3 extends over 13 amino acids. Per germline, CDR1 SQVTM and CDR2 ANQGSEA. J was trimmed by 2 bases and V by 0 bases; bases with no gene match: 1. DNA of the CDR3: TGCAGCGTTGAAGAAGACAGGGCCTACGAGCAGTACTTC. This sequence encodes CSVEEDRAYEQYF.